The clone carrying this T cell receptor (beta chain) was detected only a few times. Deletions cut 0 bases from V and 9 bases from J, with 15 bases between. CDR3 size: 16 residues. CDR1 and CDR2 (germline): MGHRA, YSYEKL. Semi-nested PCR with Nested Universal Primer A followed constant-region reverse priming of full-length variable regions. Each CDR3 protein is one row after TCRdb ran MiXCR on the 5' RACE reads. This table has some 8,000 distinct CDR3 sequences, about 50% appearing once. The clonotype comes from a female donor with breast cancer. The source material was memory CD4+ T cells sorted from a lymph node. The subset: memory CD4+ T cells, CD4+CD45RO+CD25-. This chain links TRBV4-1 with TRBJ1-6; D not certain. The CDR3 DNA is TGCGCCAGCAGCCAAGAAAGTAGAGTCAATCTTTCACCCCTCCACTTT. Translation gives CASSQESRVNLSPLHF.